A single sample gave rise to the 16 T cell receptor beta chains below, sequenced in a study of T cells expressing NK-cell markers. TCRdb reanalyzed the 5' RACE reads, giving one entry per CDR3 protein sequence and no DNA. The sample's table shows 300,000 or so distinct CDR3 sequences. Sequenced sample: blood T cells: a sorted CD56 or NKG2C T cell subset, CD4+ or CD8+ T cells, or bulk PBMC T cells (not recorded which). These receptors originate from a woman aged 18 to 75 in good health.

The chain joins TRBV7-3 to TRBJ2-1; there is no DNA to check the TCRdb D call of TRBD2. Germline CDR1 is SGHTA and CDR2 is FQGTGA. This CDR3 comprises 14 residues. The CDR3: CASSLGLGVNEQFF.

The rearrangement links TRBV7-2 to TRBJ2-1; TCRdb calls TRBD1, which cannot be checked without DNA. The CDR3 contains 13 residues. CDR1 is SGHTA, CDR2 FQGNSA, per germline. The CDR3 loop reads CASAPTAYNEQFF.

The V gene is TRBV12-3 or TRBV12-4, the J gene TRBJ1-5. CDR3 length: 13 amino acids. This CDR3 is CASSLTAGQPQHF.

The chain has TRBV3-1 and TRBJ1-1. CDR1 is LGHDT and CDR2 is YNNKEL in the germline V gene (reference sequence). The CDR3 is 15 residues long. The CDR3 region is CASSPGSRLETEAFF.

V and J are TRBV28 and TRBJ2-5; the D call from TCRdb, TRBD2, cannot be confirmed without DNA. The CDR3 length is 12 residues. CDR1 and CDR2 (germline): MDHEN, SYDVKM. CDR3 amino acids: CASQGRWETQYF.

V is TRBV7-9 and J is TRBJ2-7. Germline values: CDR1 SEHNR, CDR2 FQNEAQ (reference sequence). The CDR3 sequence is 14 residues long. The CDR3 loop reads CASSLAETNYEQYF.

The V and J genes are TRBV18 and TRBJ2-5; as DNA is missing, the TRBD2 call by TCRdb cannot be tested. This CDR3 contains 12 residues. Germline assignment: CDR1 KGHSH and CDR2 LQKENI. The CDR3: CASSPGEETQYF.

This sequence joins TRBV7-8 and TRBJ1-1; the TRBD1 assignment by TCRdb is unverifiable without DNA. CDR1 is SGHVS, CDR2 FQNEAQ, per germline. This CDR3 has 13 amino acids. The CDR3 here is CASSPTGSTEAFF.

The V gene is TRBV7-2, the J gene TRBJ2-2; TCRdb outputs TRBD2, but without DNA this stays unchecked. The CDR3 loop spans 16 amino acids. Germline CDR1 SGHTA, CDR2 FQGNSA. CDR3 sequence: CASSLVAGINTGELFF.

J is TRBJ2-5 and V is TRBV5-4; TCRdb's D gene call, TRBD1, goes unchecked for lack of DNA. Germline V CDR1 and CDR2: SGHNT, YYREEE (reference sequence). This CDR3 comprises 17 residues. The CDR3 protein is CASSLEQGRDGQETQYF.

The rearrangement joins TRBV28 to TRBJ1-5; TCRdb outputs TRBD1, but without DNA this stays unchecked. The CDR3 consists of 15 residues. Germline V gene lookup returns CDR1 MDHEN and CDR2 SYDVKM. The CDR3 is CASTPGSSSNQPQHF.

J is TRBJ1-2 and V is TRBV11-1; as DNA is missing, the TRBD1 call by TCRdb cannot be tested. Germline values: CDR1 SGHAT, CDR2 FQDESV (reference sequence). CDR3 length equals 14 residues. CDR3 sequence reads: CASSRDRGYYGYTF. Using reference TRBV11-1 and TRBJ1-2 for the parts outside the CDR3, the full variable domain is EAEVAQSPRYKITEKSQAVAFWCDPISGHATLYWYRQILGQGPELLVQFQDESVVDDSQLPKDRFSAERLKGVDSTLKIQPAELGDSAMYLCASSRDRGYYGYTFGSGTRLTVV.

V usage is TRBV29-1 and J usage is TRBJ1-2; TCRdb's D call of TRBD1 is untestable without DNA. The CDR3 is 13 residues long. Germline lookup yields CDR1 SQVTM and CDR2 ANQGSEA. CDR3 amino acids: CSVSQGRNYGYTF. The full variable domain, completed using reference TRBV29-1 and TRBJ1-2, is SAVISQKPSRDICQRGTSLTIQCQVDSQVTMMFWYRQQPGQSLTLIATANQGSEATYESGFVIDKFPISRPNLTFSTLTVSNMSPEDSSIYLCSVSQGRNYGYTFGSGTRLTVV.

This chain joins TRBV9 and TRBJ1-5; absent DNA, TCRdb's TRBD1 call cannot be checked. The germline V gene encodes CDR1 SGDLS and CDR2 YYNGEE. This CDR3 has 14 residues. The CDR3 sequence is CASSVGQVNQPQHF.

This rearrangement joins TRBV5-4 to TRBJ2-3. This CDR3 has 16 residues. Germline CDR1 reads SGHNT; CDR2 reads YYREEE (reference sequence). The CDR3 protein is CASSLEGRQTTDTQYF.

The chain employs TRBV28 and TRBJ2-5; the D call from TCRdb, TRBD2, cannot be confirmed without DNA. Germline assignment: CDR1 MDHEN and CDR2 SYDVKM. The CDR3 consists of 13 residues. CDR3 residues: CASSQRGQETQYF.